This T cell receptor (beta chain) is drawn from a study of shared clonotypes between healthy human individuals. Regarding the study as a whole: Donor clonotype sharing was expected to depend on sequencing depth.

An even split of each subset's genomic DNA across several immunoSEQ plates was performed. The repertoire was sequenced with immunoSEQ multiplex PCR; TCRdb's copy has only in-frame clones and lacks some. The sample has 1,400,000 or so clones; less than 99% are singletons. The healthy adult donors were HIV-negative and reported no recent acute infections or vaccinations. Germline V gives CDR1 SGDLS, CDR2 YYNGEE. The V gene end was trimmed by 0 bases and the J gene end by 1 base; junction bases not matched to a gene: 8. This CDR3 has 19 amino acids. Of note for this clone: What it recognizes is unknown. The same CDR3 is also encoded by other DNA sequences in this sample.

The source is a man aged 30 to 45 in good health. This chain links TRBV9 with TRBJ2-5, with 14 bases aligning to TRBD2. The sample was naive CD4+ T cells sorted from blood. Subset denoted: CD45RA+ positively selected. This CDR3 is CASSVATGGTSGSQETQYF. Here the CDR3 DNA reads TGTGCCAGCAGCGTAGCTACAGGGGGGACTAGCGGGAGCCAAGAGACCCAGTACTTC.